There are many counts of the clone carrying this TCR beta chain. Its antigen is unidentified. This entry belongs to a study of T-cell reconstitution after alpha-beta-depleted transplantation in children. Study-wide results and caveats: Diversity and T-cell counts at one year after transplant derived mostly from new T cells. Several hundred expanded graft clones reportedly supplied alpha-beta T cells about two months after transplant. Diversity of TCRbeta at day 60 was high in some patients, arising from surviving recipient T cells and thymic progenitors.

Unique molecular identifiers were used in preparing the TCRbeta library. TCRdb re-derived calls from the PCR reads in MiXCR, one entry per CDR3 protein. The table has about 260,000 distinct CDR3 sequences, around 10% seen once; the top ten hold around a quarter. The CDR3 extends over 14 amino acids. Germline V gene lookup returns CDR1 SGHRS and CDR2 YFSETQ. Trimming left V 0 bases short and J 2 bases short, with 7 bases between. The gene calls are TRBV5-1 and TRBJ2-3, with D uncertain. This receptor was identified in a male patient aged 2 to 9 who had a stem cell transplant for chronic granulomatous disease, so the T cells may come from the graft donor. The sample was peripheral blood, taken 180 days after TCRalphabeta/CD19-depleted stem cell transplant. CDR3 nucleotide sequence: TGCGCCAGCAGCTTGGCTTACAACACAGATACGCAGTATTTT. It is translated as CASSLAYNTDTQYF.